Listed below are T cell receptor beta chains from one sample, sequenced in a study of PD-1 blockade in mismatch repair-deficient tumors. TCRdb keeps only in-frame clones here, not all; method: immunoSEQ multiplex PCR. The sample records around 49,000 clones, under 85% being singletons. This specimen was PBMCs, taken before pembrolizumab treatment. All receptors derive from an adult with mismatch repair-deficient cancer. Each CDR3 is given with its conserved first and last residue. D genes are given only for firm matches. Clone size is given for some rows only: seen once, a few or many times, or a class if the clone is expanded.

d_call	v_call	clone_size	j_call	cdr3_nt	cdr3_aa
TRBD1	TRBV6-5	once	TRBJ1-5	TGTGCCAGCAGTTACGGGACAGGGGGCGGTCAGCCCCAGCATTTT	CASSYGTGGGQPQHF
-	TRBV7-6	-	TRBJ1-3	TGTGCCAGCAGCTTAGGCCCCAGCGACAGCTCTGGAAACACCATATATTTT	CASSLGPSDSSGNTIYF
-	TRBV29-1	-	TRBJ2-2	TGCAGCGTTGCAGGGGACCCCACCGGGGAGCTGTTTTTT	CSVAGDPTGELFF
TRBD1	TRBV29-1	-	TRBJ1-2	TGCAGCGTTGAAGGAGTAGGGGGCGCGTCCTATGGCTACACCTTC	CSVEGVGGASYGYTF
-	TRBV4-1	-	TRBJ2-2	TGCGCCAGCAGCCAAGAAACGAACACCGGGGAGCTGTTTTTT	CASSQETNTGELFF
TRBD2	TRBV19	-	TRBJ2-5	TGTGCCACCTCTCCCCTAGCGGGGGGACAAGAGACCCAGTACTTC	CATSPLAGGQETQYF
-	TRBV29-1	once	TRBJ2-1	TGCAGCGTTGGCAGAGGGTGGAATGAGCAGTTCTTC	CSVGRGWNEQFF
-	TRBV6-4	-	TRBJ1-1	TGTGCCAGCAGGGACACCAATATGAACACTGAAGCTTTCTTT	CASRDTNMNTEAFF
-	TRBV19	-	TRBJ2-7	TGTGCCAGTGCCGAAAACCAAGGGGGAGGCGAGCAGTACTTC	CASAENQGGGEQYF
TRBD2	TRBV14	few	TRBJ2-7	TGTGCCAGCAGCCCCTCGGGCGGGAGGGACTACGAGCAGTACTTC	CASSPSGGRDYEQYF
-	TRBV19	-	TRBJ1-1	TGTGCCAGTATAATTCACGGGTCCTACACTGAAGCTTTCTTT	CASIIHGSYTEAFF
TRBD1	TRBV9	few	TRBJ1-2	TGTGCCAGCAGCGTAGGACAGGGGGGACTTGGCTACACCTTC	CASSVGQGGLGYTF
-	TRBV19	-	TRBJ2-5	TGTGCCAGTAGCAGCCTTCGCGCCCAGTACTTC	CASSSLRAQYF